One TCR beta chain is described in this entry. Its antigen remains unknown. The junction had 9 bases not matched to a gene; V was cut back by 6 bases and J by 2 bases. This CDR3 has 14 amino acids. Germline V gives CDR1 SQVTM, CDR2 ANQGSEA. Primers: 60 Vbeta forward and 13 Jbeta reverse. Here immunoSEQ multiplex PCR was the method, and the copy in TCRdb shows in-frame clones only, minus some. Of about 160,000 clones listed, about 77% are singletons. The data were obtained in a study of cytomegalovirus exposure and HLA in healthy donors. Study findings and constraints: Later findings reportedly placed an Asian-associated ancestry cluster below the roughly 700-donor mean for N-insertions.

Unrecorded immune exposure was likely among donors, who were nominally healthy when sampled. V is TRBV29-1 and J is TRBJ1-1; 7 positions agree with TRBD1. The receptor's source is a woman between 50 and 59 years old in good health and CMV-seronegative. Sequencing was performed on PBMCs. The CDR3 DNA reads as TGCAGCGTCGACCGGGACAGTAGAAACACTGAAGCTTTCTTT. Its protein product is CSVDRDSRNTEAFF.